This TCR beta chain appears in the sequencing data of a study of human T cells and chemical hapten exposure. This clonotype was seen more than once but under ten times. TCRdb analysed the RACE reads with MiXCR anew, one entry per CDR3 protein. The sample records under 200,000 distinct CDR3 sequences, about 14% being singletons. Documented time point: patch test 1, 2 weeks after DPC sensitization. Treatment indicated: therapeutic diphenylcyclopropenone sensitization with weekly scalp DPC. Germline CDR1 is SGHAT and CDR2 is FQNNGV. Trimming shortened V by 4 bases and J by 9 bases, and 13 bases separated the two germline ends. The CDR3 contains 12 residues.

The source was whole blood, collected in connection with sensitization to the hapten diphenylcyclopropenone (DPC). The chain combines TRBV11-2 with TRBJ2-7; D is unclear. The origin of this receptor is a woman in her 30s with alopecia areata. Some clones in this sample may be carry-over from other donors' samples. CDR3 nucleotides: TGTGCCAGCAGCTCGTACACCACCGGGCAGTACTTC. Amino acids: CASSSYTTGQYF.